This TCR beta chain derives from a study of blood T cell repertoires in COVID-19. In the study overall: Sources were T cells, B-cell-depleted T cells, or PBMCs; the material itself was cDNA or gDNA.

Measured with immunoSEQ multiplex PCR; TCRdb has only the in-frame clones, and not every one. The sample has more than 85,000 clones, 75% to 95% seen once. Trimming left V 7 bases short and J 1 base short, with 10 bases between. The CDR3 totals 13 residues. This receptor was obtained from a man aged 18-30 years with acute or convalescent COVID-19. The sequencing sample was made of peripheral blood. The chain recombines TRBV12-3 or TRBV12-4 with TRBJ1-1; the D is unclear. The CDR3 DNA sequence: TGTGCCAGCAACCTAGCAGGGAACACTGAAGCTTTCTTT. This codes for CASNLAGNTEAFF.